Here is one T cell receptor (beta chain) with its context. Its antigen is unknown. The entry originates in a study of T cell responses to AZD1222 COVID-19 vaccine. Study conclusions and caveats: Baseline antibody screening turned up just six seropositive AZD1222 recipients. Repertoire sampling happened only post peak T cell response.

The assay was immunoSEQ multiplex PCR, and TCRdb's table has in-frame clones only and misses some. Among some 160,000 clones listed, around nine tenths were seen once. CDR1 is GTSNPN, CDR2 SVGIG, per germline (reference sequence). V dropped 4 bases and J dropped 7; count of bases not matched to a gene: 9. This CDR3 has 15 amino acids. The sequence derives from an adult in good health. The sequencing used peripheral blood, collected on day 0 of AZD1222 vaccination. V is TRBV30 and J is TRBJ1-4; TRBD1 agrees at 10 bases. CDR3 region: CAWTPRTGGTEKLFF. The CDR3 DNA reads TGTGCCTGGACCCCTCGGACAGGGGGGACTGAAAAACTGTTTTTT.